Each of the 31 T cell receptor beta chains below was sequenced from the same sample in a study of blood T cell repertoires in COVID-19. Measured with immunoSEQ multiplex PCR; TCRdb has only the in-frame clones, and not every one. The table has around 290,000 clones, approximately 91% seen once. The sample taken for sequencing was PBMCs or T cells enriched from blood (not recorded which). These receptors were obtained from a woman in her twenties or thirties who had recovered from COVID-19.

This clone was seen more than once but under ten times. V usage is TRBV19 and J usage is TRBJ2-6; D unresolved. The germline CDR1 and CDR2 sequences are LNHDA and SQIVND (reference sequence). The CDR3 consists of 16 residues. The V end lost 5 bases, the J end lost 4 bases, and 15 bases lay between the germline ends. CDR3 loop: CASSGVGEAGANVLTF. The CDR3 DNA is TGTGCCAGTAGTGGAGTTGGCGAGGCCGGGGCCAACGTCCTGACTTTC.

The chain carries TRBV4-2 and TRBJ1-5; 8 bases are a match to TRBD1. This CDR3 comprises 20 residues. Germline CDR1 reads LGHNA; CDR2 reads YNFKEQ. V was clipped by 6 bases and J by 2 bases; unmatched bases: 21. CDR3 loop: CASRPIETGGNGRRNQPQHF. The CDR3 DNA follows: TGTGCCAGCAGACCCATCGAAACAGGGGGTAACGGGAGGCGCAATCAGCCCCAGCATTTT.

This clone was recorded once. The chain is built from TRBV24-1 and TRBJ2-2, with 7 bases aligning to TRBD1. Germline V lookup: CDR1 KGHDR, CDR2 SFDVKD. Trimming removed 5 bases from V and 7 bases from J; junction bases left unmatched: 6. The length of the CDR3 is 14 residues. CDR3 region: CATSAPGQLGELFF. CDR3 DNA: TGTGCCACCAGTGCGCCGGGACAGCTCGGGGAGCTGTTTTTT.

This chain uses TRBV2 with TRBJ1-2; TRBD1 matches at 7 bases. CDR3 length: 17 amino acids. The J segment lost 0 bases and the V segment lost 6 bases, leaving 13 bases of the junction unmatched. Germline V CDR1 and CDR2: SNHLY, FYNNEI. The DNA of the CDR3 is TGTGCCAGCAGCTCGGACAGGCTCCCTCTCGCTAACTATGGCTACACCTTC. Protein sequence: CASSSDRLPLANYGYTF.

J is TRBJ1-5 and V is TRBV7-9, with 8 nucleotides matching TRBD1. The junction had 3 bases not matched to a gene; V was cut back by 5 bases and J by 3 bases. Germline V gene sequence: CDR1 SEHNR, CDR2 FQNEAQ (reference sequence). The CDR3 has 14 amino acids. CDR3 residues: CASSRTGNNQPQHF. CDR3 bases: TGTGCCAGCAGCCGGACAGGGAACAATCAGCCCCAGCATTTT.

In nucleotides, the CDR3 is TGTGCCAGCGGGTGGGCGGGAAACACCATATATTTT. This translates into CASGWAGNTIYF. The chain uses TRBV6-5 and TRBJ1-3; D is uncertain. The germline V gene has CDR1 MNHEY and CDR2 SVGAGI. V shed 8 bases and J shed 4 bases, with 9 bases lying between them. The CDR3 runs 12 residues.

The chain uses TRBV29-1 and TRBJ2-1; weak D call: TRBD2 (5 bases). Per germline, CDR1 SQVTM and CDR2 ANQGSEA. The germline V and J ends were trimmed by 6 bases and 0 bases, with 15 bases remaining between them. CDR3 length: 15 amino acids. In DNA, the CDR3 is TGCAGCGTCCTCGAGGGTCTAAGCTCCTACAATGAGCAGTTCTTC. It encodes CSVLEGLSSYNEQFF.

The chain couples TRBV3-1 (or the pseudogene TRBV3-2) to TRBJ1-1; no clear D gene. Deletions cut 6 bases from V and 0 bases from J, with 11 bases between. Germline CDR1 is LGHDT and CDR2 is YNNKEL (reference sequence). The CDR3 extends over 14 amino acids. The CDR3 DNA is TGTGCCAGCAGGTTGAGGCCTTTGAACACTGAAGCTTTCTTT. Translated, it gives CASRLRPLNTEAFF.

V is TRBV3-1 (or the pseudogene TRBV3-2) and J is TRBJ2-7; D not certain. The V gene lost 0 bases and the J gene lost 0 bases, with 12 bases spanning the gap. This CDR3 comprises 16 residues. CDR1 LGHDT and CDR2 YNNKEL come from the germline V gene (reference sequence). CDR3 in DNA: TGTGCCAGCAGCCAAGACACCCCGGTCCCCTCCTACGAGCAGTACTTC. It is translated as CASSQDTPVPSYEQYF.

The chain uses TRBV28 and TRBJ2-7, with 10 bases matching TRBD1. J gave up 0 bases and V 6 bases, and 14 bases lay outside the gene matches. CDR3 length: 18 amino acids. CDR1 and CDR2 (germline): MDHEN, SYDVKM. CDR3 coding DNA: TGTGCCAGCAGAGGGGGACAGGGGCGAGGCCCTAGCTCCTACGAGCAGTACTTC. Encoded protein: CASRGGQGRGPSSYEQYF.

The rearrangement links TRBV29-1 to TRBJ1-3, with D perhaps TRBD1 (6 bases). CDR1 and CDR2 from the germline V gene are SQVTM and ANQGSEA. The CDR3 extends over 13 amino acids. V dropped 7 bases and J dropped 0 bases, with 10 bases sitting between them. CDR3 coding DNA: TGCAGCGCGGGGGGCAGCTCTGGAAACACCATATATTTT. Its protein product is CSAGGSSGNTIYF.

The rearrangement links TRBV7-6 to TRBJ1-2; the match to TRBD1 covers 10 bases. Germline-derived CDR1 and CDR2 are SGHVS and FNYEAQ. This CDR3 comprises 13 residues. In DNA form, the CDR3 reads TGTGCAACGCGGTCGGGACAGGGGAGCGGCTACACCTTC. It codes for CATRSGQGSGYTF.

V usage is TRBV2 and J usage is TRBJ2-7; 10 bases are shared with TRBD1. The V gene's germline CDR1 is SNHLY and CDR2 FYNNEI. J gave up 1 base and V 6 bases, and 9 bases lay outside the gene matches. The CDR3 is 16 amino acids. CDR3 DNA sequence: TGTGCCAGCAGATGGGACAGGGGTTTCGGGTCCTACGAGCAGTACTTC. Amino acid sequence: CASRWDRGFGSYEQYF.

V gene TRBV6-2 or TRBV6-3 combines with J gene TRBJ2-5; 11 positions match TRBD2. Germline V gene data show CDR1 as MNHEY and CDR2 as SVGEGT. CDR3 length: 18 residues. The V and J ends lost 6 bases and 4 bases, in that order; junction bases with no gene match: 16. CDR3 protein: CASSPLLALAGGRETQYF. The CDR3 DNA sequence: TGTGCCAGCAGCCCGCTTCTAGCCCTAGCGGGGGGCAGAGAGACCCAGTACTTC.

In the case of this clone: Other DNA sequences from this sample encode an identical CDR3 as well. This chain joins TRBV2 and TRBJ1-2, with D possibly being TRBD1 (5 bases). From germline, CDR1 is SNHLY and CDR2 FYNNEI. Trimming took off 2 bases at V and 2 bases at J, with 9 bases between the two ends. The CDR3 contains 14 residues. CDR3 residues: CASSEQGSNYGYTF. The DNA of the CDR3 is TGTGCCAGCAGTGAACAGGGATCCAACTATGGCTACACCTTC.

The CDR3 DNA sequence: TGTGCCAGCACCGCGGGCGGTGGAAACACCATATATTTT. It specifies CASTAGGGNTIYF. The J gene is TRBJ1-3, the V gene TRBV28; no clear D gene. In germline, CDR1 is MDHEN, CDR2 SYDVKM. CDR3 size: 13 residues. V gave up 7 bases and J gave up 3 bases, with 10 bases separating them. Variable domain in full (rest from reference TRBV28 and TRBJ1-3): DVKVTQSSRYLVKRTGEKVFLECVQDMDHENMFWYRQDPGLGLRLIYFSYDVKMKEKGDIPEGYSVSREKKERFSLILESASTNQTSMYLCASTAGGGNTIYFGEGSWLTVV.

The V and J genes are TRBV9 and TRBJ2-1, with D possibly matching TRBD1 (5 bases). Looked up from germline, CDR1 is SGDLS and CDR2 is YYNGEE. This CDR3 is 11 amino acids long. V was trimmed by 3 bases and J by 12 bases, leaving 10 bases between them. In DNA, the CDR3 is TGTGCCAGCAGCGGGGGCGGCTGGCAGTTCTTC. It yields the protein CASSGGGWQFF.

The chain combines TRBV4-3 with TRBJ1-1; unclear D gene. Germline values: CDR1 LGHNA, CDR2 YSLEER. V dropped 0 bases and J dropped 6 bases, with 17 bases sitting between them. CDR3 length equals 16 residues. The CDR3 sequence is CASSQDTVLALSEAFF. In DNA, the CDR3 is TGCGCCAGCAGCCAAGACACGGTTTTAGCTCTCTCTGAAGCTTTCTTT.

This clone has more than one count but fewer than ten. This chain connects TRBV28 to TRBJ1-1, with D possibly being TRBD1 (5 bases). The CDR3 length is 16 residues. CDR1 MDHEN and CDR2 SYDVKM come from the germline V gene. V lost 3 bases and J lost 2, with 16 bases in between. The CDR3 loop is CASSFSYRGFNTEAFF. Here the CDR3 DNA reads TGTGCCAGCAGTTTCTCATATCGGGGGTTTAACACTGAAGCTTTCTTT.

The chain couples TRBV24-1 to TRBJ2-1; 12 bases line up with TRBD2. This CDR3 has 20 amino acids. Losses at the gene ends were 0 bases for V and 0 bases for J; bases not matched to a gene: 8. The germline gives CDR1 KGHDR, CDR2 SFDVKD. The CDR3 DNA sequence: TGTGCCACCAGTGATTTGCAGAGGACTAGCGGGGTTAGCTCCTACAATGAGCAGTTCTTC. It codes for CATSDLQRTSGVSSYNEQFF.

The gene calls are TRBV9 and TRBJ2-3, with TRBD1 matching 8 bases. V shed 4 bases, J shed 6 bases, and the junction held 7 bases outside the gene matches. In germline, CDR1 is SGDLS, CDR2 YYNGEE. The CDR3 sequence is 14 residues long. The CDR3 spells CASSLRTGWDTQYF. The CDR3, as DNA: TGTGCCAGCAGCCTCCGGACAGGGTGGGATACGCAGTATTTT. The entire variable domain, with the rest obtained from reference TRBV9 and TRBJ2-3, is as follows: DSGVTQTPKHLITATGQRVTLRCSPRSGDLSVYWYQQSLDQGLQFLIQYYNGEERAKGNILERFSAQQFPDLHSELNLSSLELGDSALYFCASSLRTGWDTQYFGPGTRLTVL.

The rearrangement links TRBV19 to TRBJ2-2; D is perhaps TRBD2 (5 bases). Trimming removed 2 bases from V and 5 bases from J, with 21 bases in between. Germline CDR1 and CDR2: LNHDA and SQIVND (reference sequence). The CDR3 has 18 amino acids. The CDR3 coding sequence is TGTGCCAGTAGTATATACGGACGGGGTTTATCCCGGACCGGGGAGCTGTTTTTT. Encoded protein: CASSIYGRGLSRTGELFF.

The J gene is TRBJ2-2, the V gene TRBV30, with 13 bases identical to TRBD2. V lost 2 bases to trimming and J lost 4 bases; unmatched junction nucleotides: 13. This CDR3 spans 19 amino acids. The V gene's germline CDR1 is GTSNPN and CDR2 SVGIG (reference sequence). CDR3 protein: CAWSNIPGLAGYLTGELFF. The CDR3 coding sequence is TGTGCCTGGAGTAACATCCCGGGACTAGCGGGATACCTCACCGGGGAGCTGTTTTTT.

CDR3 region: CAISESSRQGASTDTQYF. DNA for the CDR3: TGTGCCATCAGTGAGTCGAGTCGTCAGGGGGCGAGCACAGATACGCAGTATTTT. This chain connects TRBV10-3 to TRBJ2-3; 8 bases are shared with TRBD1. The V gene's germline CDR1 is ENHRY and CDR2 SYGVKD. With V trimmed by 0 bases and J by 0 bases, 8 bases remained unmatched. CDR3 length: 18 residues.

This clone showed up just once. The V and J genes are TRBV6-2 or TRBV6-3 and TRBJ2-3, with 9 bases identical to TRBD2. Germline trimming cut 0 bases from V and 6 bases from J; bases unmatched to any gene: 13. There are 18 residues in the CDR3. Germline-derived CDR1 and CDR2 are MNHEY and SVGEGT. CDR3: CASSYSGGPSGEFDTQYF. The CDR3, as DNA: TGTGCCAGCAGTTACTCGGGGGGACCTAGCGGGGAATTTGATACGCAGTATTTT.

The V and J genes are TRBV28 and TRBJ2-7, with 8 bases aligning to TRBD1. V lost 5 bases and J lost 3; bases outside the gene matches: 9. The germline V gene has CDR1 MDHEN and CDR2 SYDVKM. The CDR3 spans 15 residues. CDR3 amino acids: CASSLGQGLVYEQYF. CDR3 bases: TGTGCCAGCAGTCTAGGACAGGGTCTAGTCTACGAGCAGTACTTC. The full variable domain, with the rest looked up from reference TRBV28 and TRBJ2-7, is DVKVTQSSRYLVKRTGEKVFLECVQDMDHENMFWYRQDPGLGLRLIYFSYDVKMKEKGDIPEGYSVSREKKERFSLILESASTNQTSMYLCASSLGQGLVYEQYFGPGTRLTVT.

This rearrangement joins TRBV4-3 to TRBJ2-2; 9 bases fit TRBD2. Germline V gene data show CDR1 as LGHNA and CDR2 as YSLEER. With V trimmed by 0 bases and J by 1 base, 6 bases remained unmatched. The CDR3 is 18 amino acids. In nucleotides, the CDR3 is TGCGCCAGCAGCCAAGATCACGGTAGCGGGGGGAACACCGGGGAGCTGTTTTTT. Translating gives CASSQDHGSGGNTGELFF.

The V gene is TRBV28, the J gene TRBJ1-1; D remains unclear. The germline V and J ends were trimmed by 2 bases and 1 base, with 8 bases remaining between them. CDR3 length: 14 amino acids. Germline CDR1 reads MDHEN; CDR2 reads SYDVKM. The CDR3 here is CASSLLLSNTEAFF. CDR3 coding DNA: TGTGCCAGCAGTTTACTATTATCGAACACTGAAGCTTTCTTT. Full variable domain (missing parts from reference TRBV28 and TRBJ1-1): DVKVTQSSRYLVKRTGEKVFLECVQDMDHENMFWYRQDPGLGLRLIYFSYDVKMKEKGDIPEGYSVSREKKERFSLILESASTNQTSMYLCASSLLLSNTEAFFGQGTRLTVV.

This chain connects TRBV7-6 to TRBJ2-5, with TRBD2 as a possible D gene (5 bases). Per the germline V gene, CDR1 is SGHVS and CDR2 is FNYEAQ. This CDR3 has 15 amino acids. V lost 5 bases and J 3 bases, leaving 16 bases between the germline ends. CDR3 coding DNA: TGTGCCAGCAGCCCTCGAGAGTTGGAGGAAGAGACCCAGTACTTC. Amino acid sequence: CASSPRELEEETQYF. Combining the CDR3 with reference TRBV7-6 and TRBJ2-5 gives the whole variable domain GAGVSQSPRYKVTKRGQDVALRCDPISGHVSLYWYRQALGQGPEFLTYFNYEAQQDKSGLPNDRFSAERPEGSISTLTIQRTEQRDSAMYRCASSPRELEEETQYFGPGTRLLVL.

The chain employs TRBV10-3 and TRBJ2-7; 10 nucleotides align to TRBD2. The trim removed 2 bases at V and 6 bases at J, leaving 7 bases unmatched. The CDR3 runs to 15 residues. Germline V gene sequence: CDR1 ENHRY, CDR2 SYGVKD. Here the CDR3 reads CAISERGLAFGEQYF. The CDR3 region has the DNA TGTGCCATCAGTGAGAGGGGACTAGCGTTCGGCGAGCAGTACTTC.

The chain employs TRBV20-1 and TRBJ1-2; weak D call: TRBD1 (5 bases). The CDR3 extends over 11 amino acids. The V and J ends lost 7 bases and 4 bases respectively, with 10 bases between them. Germline lookup yields CDR1 DFQATT and CDR2 SNEGSKA (reference sequence). CDR3 protein: CSVRGPYGYTF. The DNA of the CDR3 is TGCAGTGTTAGGGGCCCCTATGGCTACACCTTC.